The 14 T cell receptor beta chains given below trace back to one sample, sequenced in a study of cytomegalovirus exposure and HLA in healthy donors. The PCR was carried out with 60 Vbeta primers and 13 Jbeta primers. Clones were read by immunoSEQ multiplex PCR, and TCRdb kept only the in-frame ones, dropping some. This repertoire includes some 60,000 clones. The sample was PBMCs. The receptors were gathered from a man under 40 in good health and CMV-seropositive.

J is TRBJ1-2 and V is TRBV5-1; D may be TRBD1 (5 bases). CDR1 and CDR2 (germline): SGHRS, YFSETQ. The CDR3 is 13 residues long. V was trimmed by 2 bases and J by 6 bases, leaving 11 bases between them. DNA for the CDR3: TGCGCCAGCAGCTTCGACAGATCTAATGGCTACACCTTC. Protein: CASSFDRSNGYTF.

This chain links TRBV5-1 with TRBJ2-3, with a weak D call TRBD1 (5 bases). CDR1 and CDR2 (germline): SGHRS, YFSETQ. The V and J ends lost 6 bases and 2 bases respectively, with 10 bases between them. This CDR3 has 13 residues. CDR3 DNA: TGCGCCAGCACCCAGGGCTCCACAGATACGCAGTATTTT. It translates to CASTQGSTDTQYF.

Notes on this clone: This sample also contains other DNA sequences that code for the same CDR3. The rearrangement links TRBV18 to TRBJ1-1, with 8 bases that match TRBD1. Unmatched junction bases numbered 3, after V lost 2 bases and J lost 4 bases. This CDR3 comprises 14 residues. Germline CDR1 reads KGHSH; CDR2 reads LQKENI. CDR3 protein: CASSPGQGGTEAFF. CDR3 bases: TGTGCCAGCTCACCAGGACAGGGCGGCACTGAAGCTTTCTTT.

The V gene is TRBV7-9, the J gene TRBJ1-6; D is unclear. The CDR3 is 16 residues long. V lost 4 bases, J lost 2 bases, and 12 bases lay in between. In germline, CDR1 is SEHNR, CDR2 FQNEAQ (reference sequence). The CDR3 nucleotides read TGTGCCAGCAGCTCGGGAAGGGTGACCTATAATTCACCCCTCCACTTT. Amino acid sequence: CASSSGRVTYNSPLHF.

The V and J genes are TRBV29-1 and TRBJ2-3; 7 bases align to TRBD1. Germline values: CDR1 SQVTM, CDR2 ANQGSEA. The CDR3 is made up of 13 amino acids. The J segment lost 4 bases and the V segment lost 6 bases, leaving 7 bases of the junction unmatched. The DNA for the CDR3 is TGCAGCGTAAGGACAGGCGGCGCAGATACGCAGTATTTT. This encodes CSVRTGGADTQYF.

The CDR3 region has the DNA TGTGCCAGCAGTGAAGGGTCAGGGCTTCATCAGCCCCAGCATTTT. It specifies CASSEGSGLHQPQHF. The J gene is TRBJ1-5, the V gene TRBV2, with a possible D match to TRBD1 (5 bases). The V gene lost 1 base and the J gene lost 5 bases, with 12 bases spanning the gap. CDR1 and CDR2 from the germline V gene are SNHLY and FYNNEI. The CDR3 has 15 amino acids.

The chain has TRBV2 and TRBJ2-1; the match to TRBD1 covers 9 bases. The CDR3 spans 14 residues. Germline V gene lookup returns CDR1 SNHLY and CDR2 FYNNEI. Unmatched junction bases numbered 4, after V lost 8 bases and J lost 2 bases. The CDR3 region has the DNA TGTGCCAGCTCCGGGGACAGGGCCTACAATGAGCAGTTCTTC. It translates to CASSGDRAYNEQFF. The full variable domain, with the rest looked up from reference TRBV2 and TRBJ2-1, is EPEVTQTPSHQVTQMGQEVILRCVPISNHLYFYWYRQILGQKVEFLVSFYNNEISEKSEIFDDQFSVERPDGSNFTLKIRSTKLEDSAMYFCASSGDRAYNEQFFGPGTRLTVL.

CDR3 loop: CASSSAAGPRSYEQYF. In DNA form, the CDR3 reads TGCGCCAGCAGCTCCGCGGCAGGGCCCCGCTCCTACGAGCAGTACTTC. The genes are TRBV5-1 and TRBJ2-7; maybe TRBD1 (5 bases). CDR1 and CDR2 (germline): SGHRS, YFSETQ. Deletions cut 3 bases from V and 0 bases from J, with 16 bases between. The CDR3 sequence is 16 residues long.

The chain couples TRBV28 to TRBJ2-1, with D perhaps TRBD1 (5 bases). Trimming cost V 3 bases and J 4 bases, with 7 bases left between them. The CDR3 length is 13 residues. The germline CDR1 and CDR2 sequences are MDHEN and SYDVKM. CDR3 DNA: TGTGCCAGCAGTTTGGGGCAGTACAATGAGCAGTTCTTC. It codes for CASSLGQYNEQFF.

The CDR3 loop is CASRSGVSNQPQHF. In DNA form, the CDR3 reads TGTGCCAGCAGATCAGGGGTCAGCAATCAGCCCCAGCATTTT. This rearrangement joins TRBV6-1 to TRBJ1-5, with D possibly being TRBD1 (6 bases). V was shortened by 6 bases and J by 1 base, with 10 bases between the two germline ends. This CDR3 is 14 amino acids long. Looked up from germline, CDR1 is MNHNS and CDR2 is SASEGT.

V usage is TRBV18 and J usage is TRBJ2-4; no definite D call. Germline assignment: CDR1 KGHSH and CDR2 LQKENI. V was cut by 0 bases and J by 13 bases, with 13 bases left in between. The CDR3 is 13 residues long. CDR3 bases: TGTGCCAGCTCACCACCTTCGCCACAGCAGCAGTACTTC. Protein product: CASSPPSPQQQYF. Using reference TRBV18 and TRBJ2-4 for the parts outside the CDR3, the full variable domain is NAGVMQNPRHLVRRRGQEARLRCSPMKGHSHVYWYRQLPEEGLKFMVYLQKENIIDESGMPKERFSAEFPKEGPSILRIQQVVRGDSAAYFCASSPPSPQQQYFGAGTRLSVL.

The gene calls are TRBV4-1 and TRBJ2-5; 14 bases match TRBD2. J was trimmed by 2 bases and V by 4 bases; bases with no gene match: 3. CDR1 MGHRA and CDR2 YSYEKL come from the germline V gene. CDR3 length: 16 amino acids. Here the CDR3 DNA reads TGCGCCAGCAGCCCCGGACTAGCGGGAGGACAAGAGACCCAGTACTTC. Translating it yields CASSPGLAGGQETQYF.

The chain is built from TRBV30 and TRBJ1-1, with 8 bases matching TRBD1. CDR1 and CDR2 from the germline V gene are GTSNPN and SVGIG (reference sequence). The CDR3 sequence is 14 residues long. The V gene end was trimmed by 2 bases and the J gene end by 5 bases; junction bases not matched to a gene: 7. CDR3: CAWSTGQGGTEAFF. The CDR3 coding sequence is TGTGCCTGGAGTACCGGACAGGGTGGGACTGAAGCTTTCTTT.

The V gene is TRBV30, the J gene TRBJ1-6, with a weak D call TRBD1 (5 bases). CDR1 is GTSNPN and CDR2 is SVGIG in the germline V gene (reference sequence). This CDR3 region has 15 residues. V shed 2 bases and J shed 7 bases, with 15 bases lying between them. DNA of the CDR3: TGTGCCTGGAGTACTCCCGGACGGGGGAATTCACCCCTCCACTTT. This translates into CAWSTPGRGNSPLHF.